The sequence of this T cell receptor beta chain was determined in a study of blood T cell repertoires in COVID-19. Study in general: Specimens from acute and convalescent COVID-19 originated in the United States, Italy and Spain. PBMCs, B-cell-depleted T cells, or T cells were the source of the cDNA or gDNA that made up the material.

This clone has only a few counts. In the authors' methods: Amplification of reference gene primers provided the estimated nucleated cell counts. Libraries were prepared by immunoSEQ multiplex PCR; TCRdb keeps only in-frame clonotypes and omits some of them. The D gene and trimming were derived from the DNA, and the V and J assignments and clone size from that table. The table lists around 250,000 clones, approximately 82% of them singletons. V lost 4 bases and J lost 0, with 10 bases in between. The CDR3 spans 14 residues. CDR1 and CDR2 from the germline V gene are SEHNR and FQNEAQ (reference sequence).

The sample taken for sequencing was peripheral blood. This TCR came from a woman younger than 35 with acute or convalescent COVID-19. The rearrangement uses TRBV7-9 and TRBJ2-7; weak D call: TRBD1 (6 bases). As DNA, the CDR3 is TGTGCCAGCAGCTCCTGGACAGACTCCTACGAGCAGTACTTC. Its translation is CASSSWTDSYEQYF. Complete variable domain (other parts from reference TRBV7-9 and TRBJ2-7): DTGVSQNPRHKITKRGQNVTFRCDPISEHNRLYWYRQTLGQGPEFLTYFQNEAQLEKSRLLSDRFSAERPKGSFSTLEIQRTEQGDSAMYLCASSSWTDSYEQYFGPGTRLTVT.